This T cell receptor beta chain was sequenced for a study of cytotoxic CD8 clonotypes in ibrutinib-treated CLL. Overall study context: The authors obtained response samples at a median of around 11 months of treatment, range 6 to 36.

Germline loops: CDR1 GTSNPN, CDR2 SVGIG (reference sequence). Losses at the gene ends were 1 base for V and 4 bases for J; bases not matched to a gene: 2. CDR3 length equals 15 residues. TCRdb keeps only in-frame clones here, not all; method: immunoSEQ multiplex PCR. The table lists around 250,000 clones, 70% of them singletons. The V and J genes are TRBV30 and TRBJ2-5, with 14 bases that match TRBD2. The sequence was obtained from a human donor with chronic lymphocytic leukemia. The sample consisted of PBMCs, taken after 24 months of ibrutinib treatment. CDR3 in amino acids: CAWSGGLAGGETQYF. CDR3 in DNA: TGTGCCTGGAGTGGCGGACTAGCGGGAGGAGAGACCCAGTACTTC.